The 24 T cell receptor beta chains given below trace back to one sample, sequenced in a study of graft-versus-host responses after intestinal transplantation. TCRdb's copy holds only in-frame clones and misses some; the assay was immunoSEQ multiplex PCR. The table includes around 130,000 clones, more than 90% detected once. What these receptors recognize is not known. The specimen comprised unstimulated CD4+ T cells sorted from spleen or lymph node cells, sampled before intestinal transplant. Receptors were obtained from a human donor who received an intestinal transplant.

The chain is built from TRBV2 and TRBJ2-7; tentatively, D is TRBD1 (6 bases). Trimming removed 7 bases from V and 4 bases from J, with 17 bases in between. Germline CDR1 and CDR2: SNHLY and FYNNEI. The CDR3 length is 14 residues. The CDR3 sequence: CASTQGRGPYEQYF. In DNA form, the CDR3 reads TGTGCCAGCACCCAAGGCAGGGGTCCTTACGAGCAGTACTTC.

This sequence joins TRBV9 and TRBJ2-5; 9 bases agree with TRBD2. Germline CDR1 reads SGDLS; CDR2 reads YYNGEE. This CDR3 region has 16 residues. Germline trimming cut 3 bases from V and 4 bases from J; bases unmatched to any gene: 10. The CDR3 reads CASSARGGRSGETQYF. DNA of the CDR3: TGTGCCAGCAGCGCGCGGGGGGGCCGATCTGGAGAGACCCAGTACTTC.

V and J are TRBV11-2 and TRBJ1-6, with D hard to call. The CDR3 extends over 13 amino acids. V dropped 1 base and J dropped 6 bases, with 4 bases sitting between them. The V gene's germline CDR1 is SGHAT and CDR2 FQNNGV. Here the CDR3 DNA reads TGTGCCAGCAGCTTAGGCAGTAATTCACCCCTCCACTTT. Residues: CASSLGSNSPLHF.

This clone was observed once. V usage is TRBV2 and J usage is TRBJ2-7; no definite D call. There are 12 residues in the CDR3. Germline values: CDR1 SNHLY, CDR2 FYNNEI. V dropped 6 bases and J dropped 3 bases, with 9 bases sitting between them. In nucleotides, the CDR3 is TGTGCCAGCAGCGGATACCGCTACGAGCAGTACTTC. Amino acid sequence: CASSGYRYEQYF. Complete variable domain (other parts from reference TRBV2 and TRBJ2-7): EPEVTQTPSHQVTQMGQEVILRCVPISNHLYFYWYRQILGQKVEFLVSFYNNEISEKSEIFDDQFSVERPDGSNFTLKIRSTKLEDSAMYFCASSGYRYEQYFGPGTRLTVT.

The CDR3 nucleotides are TGTGCCAGCAGCTTCGACAGGGAAGAGACCCAGTACTTC. Its translation: CASSFDREETQYF. V gene TRBV7-7 combines with J gene TRBJ2-5; 7 bases line up with TRBD1. Germline V CDR1 and CDR2: SSHAT, FNYEAQ (reference sequence). Germline trimming cut 3 bases from V and 3 bases from J; bases unmatched to any gene: 1. This CDR3 contains 13 residues.

V is TRBV29-1 and J is TRBJ2-7, with D maybe TRBD2 (6 bases). CDR1 is SQVTM and CDR2 is ANQGSEA in the germline V gene. This CDR3 is built from 16 residues. Between the trimmed V and J ends, which lost 7 bases and 7 bases, there was a span of 29 bases. This CDR3 reads CSALQHPGTSAGEQYF. As DNA, the CDR3 is TGCAGCGCATTACAACACCCCGGGACTTCGGCAGGGGAGCAGTACTTC.

The chain couples TRBV10-1 to TRBJ2-5, with TRBD1 matching 9 bases. The CDR3 totals 14 residues. Germline V gives CDR1 WNHNN, CDR2 SYGVQD (reference sequence). The ends lost 3 bases at V and 11 bases at J; junction bases unmatched: 10. Here the CDR3 DNA reads TGCGCCAGCAGTGATAGGGGACAGGGAGGAAAGCAGTACTTC. It is translated as CASSDRGQGGKQYF.

This clone was seen a single time. The chain joins TRBV9 to TRBJ2-3, with TRBD2 as a possible D gene (6 bases). From germline, CDR1 is SGDLS and CDR2 YYNGEE. V lost 0 bases, J lost 1 base, and 15 bases lay in between. The CDR3 sequence is 17 residues long. The CDR3 bases are TGTGCCAGCAGCGTAGCGATGGGACTTTCGGGCACAGATACGCAGTATTTT. Translation: CASSVAMGLSGTDTQYF.

This chain connects TRBV21-1 to TRBJ1-1; the table's D call of TRBD1 was not tested on the DNA. TRBV21-1 is a pseudogene segment. The CDR3 has 16 residues. The CDR3 loop is CASSKERQAVNTEAFF. DNA of the CDR3: TGTGCCAGCAGCAAAGAACGGCAGGCCGTGAACACTGAAGCTTTCTTT.

The chain employs TRBV7-9 and TRBJ1-1, with D unresolved. Trimming left V 6 bases short and J 5 bases short, with 7 bases between. Germline V gene lookup returns CDR1 SEHNR and CDR2 FQNEAQ (reference sequence). The CDR3 contains 11 residues. The CDR3 DNA follows: TGTGCCAGCAGATCCGATACTGAAGCTTTCTTT. It codes for CASRSDTEAFF.

The chain is built from TRBV5-1 and TRBJ1-2; D gene uncertain. This CDR3 contains 12 residues. Germline assignment: CDR1 SGHRS and CDR2 YFSETQ. V lost 3 bases and J 4 bases, leaving 7 bases between the germline ends. The CDR3 is CASSSRSYGYTF. CDR3 DNA: TGCGCCAGCAGCTCAAGGAGCTATGGCTACACCTTC.

CDR3 DNA: TGTGCCAGCAGTGCCCCGGACATTCAGTACTTC. Translation gives CASSAPDIQYF. The genes are TRBV2 and TRBJ2-4, with D uncertain. The germline V and J ends were trimmed by 4 bases and 8 bases, with 6 bases remaining between them. Germline V gene data show CDR1 as SNHLY and CDR2 as FYNNEI. The CDR3 covers 11 residues. Together with reference TRBV2 and TRBJ2-4, the CDR3 gives the full variable domain: EPEVTQTPSHQVTQMGQEVILRCVPISNHLYFYWYRQILGQKVEFLVSFYNNEISEKSEIFDDQFSVERPDGSNFTLKIRSTKLEDSAMYFCASSAPDIQYFGAGTRLSVL.

The chain couples TRBV7-2 to TRBJ1-5, with a possible D match to TRBD1 (5 bases). This CDR3 has 16 residues. CDR1 SGHTA and CDR2 FQGNSA come from the germline V gene. Trimming shortened V by 1 base and J by 4 bases, and 14 bases separated the two germline ends. This chain's CDR3 is CASSLGQGAINQPQHF. In nucleotides, the CDR3 is TGTGCCAGCAGCTTAGGCCAGGGAGCTATTAATCAGCCCCAGCATTTT.

The chain links TRBV5-4 to TRBJ1-2; D gene uncertain. Trimming pared 10 bases from V and 0 bases from J, leaving 10 bases between. The length of the CDR3 is 12 residues. The germline gives CDR1 SGHNT, CDR2 YYREEE (reference sequence). The CDR3 nucleotides read TGTGCCTTCCACAGCCCTAACTATGGCTACACCTTC. Translating gives CAFHSPNYGYTF. Filled out from reference TRBV5-4 and TRBJ1-2, the complete variable domain reads ETGVTQSPTHLIKTRGQQVTLRCSSQSGHNTVSWYQQALGQGPQFIFQYYREEENGRGNFPPRFSGLQFPNYSSELNVNALELDDSALYLCAFHSPNYGYTFGSGTRLTVV.

This chain uses TRBV4-2 with TRBJ2-1; 8 bases are shared with TRBD2. There are 17 residues in the CDR3. The V segment lost 4 bases and the J segment 4 bases; nucleotides outside the gene matches: 12. The germline gives CDR1 LGHNA, CDR2 YNFKEQ. In nucleotides, the CDR3 is TGTGCCAGCAGCCCACCAGCGGGGGCCGCCCCTTACAATGAGCAGTTCTTC. Translation gives CASSPPAGAAPYNEQFF.

There are a few counts of this clone. The chain employs TRBV7-9 and TRBJ1-4; 9 nucleotides line up with TRBD1. Trimming cost V 7 bases and J 5 bases; bases outside gene matches: 5. CDR1 and CDR2 from the germline V gene are SEHNR and FQNEAQ (reference sequence). This CDR3 contains 14 residues. The CDR3 spells CASTRTGVNEKLFF. The CDR3 nucleotides read TGTGCCAGCACTCGGACAGGGGTAAATGAAAAACTGTTTTTT.

This clone has just one count. This rearrangement joins TRBV28 to TRBJ2-5; 10 nucleotides match TRBD2. The trim removed 5 bases at V and 5 bases at J, leaving 11 bases unmatched. The CDR3 totals 16 residues. Looked up from germline, CDR1 is MDHEN and CDR2 is SYDVKM. CDR3 nucleotides: TGTGCCAGCAGTACTTCTAGCGGGGGCCTCAGGGAGACCCAGTACTTC. Its protein is CASSTSSGGLRETQYF. The full variable domain, its missing parts supplied by reference TRBV28 and TRBJ2-5, is DVKVTQSSRYLVKRTGEKVFLECVQDMDHENMFWYRQDPGLGLRLIYFSYDVKMKEKGDIPEGYSVSREKKERFSLILESASTNQTSMYLCASSTSSGGLRETQYFGPGTRLLVL.

The gene calls are TRBV7-2 and TRBJ1-6; D gene uncertain. This CDR3 contains 16 residues. V was cut by 5 bases and J by 3 bases, with 14 bases left in between. The V gene's germline CDR1 is SGHTA and CDR2 FQGNSA. The CDR3 bases are TGTGCCAGCAGCGACTCTCGGGCGGGCTATAATTCACCCCTCCACTTT. As protein: CASSDSRAGYNSPLHF.

The chain carries TRBV2 and TRBJ2-3, with TRBD2 as a possible D gene (6 bases). The length of the CDR3 is 16 residues. The ends were cut back, 1 base at V and 4 bases at J, with 15 bases in the middle. Germline V lookup: CDR1 SNHLY, CDR2 FYNNEI. DNA of the CDR3: TGTGCCAGCAGTGAAGGGGTGACTAGGCTCCCAGATACGCAGTATTTT. Residues: CASSEGVTRLPDTQYF.

This chain joins TRBV5-5 and TRBJ2-5, with D perhaps TRBD1 (6 bases). This CDR3 is 13 amino acids long. Trimming left V 0 bases short and J 5 bases short, with 8 bases between. Germline V CDR1 and CDR2: SGHKS, YYEKEE (reference sequence). CDR3 coding DNA: TGTGCCAGCAGCTTGGGAGGGGGTGAGACCCAGTACTTC. Protein: CASSLGGGETQYF.

V and J are TRBV5-1 and TRBJ1-1; possibly TRBD1 for D (6 bases). V lost 5 bases and J lost 4, with 12 bases in between. Germline V gene lookup returns CDR1 SGHRS and CDR2 YFSETQ. The CDR3 runs to 13 residues. CDR3 region: CASREGVGTEAFF. The CDR3 bases are TGCGCCAGCAGGGAGGGGGTAGGCACTGAAGCTTTCTTT.

This chain uses TRBV7-2 with TRBJ1-4; D call uncertain. The CDR3 spans 13 residues. Germline loops: CDR1 SGHTA, CDR2 FQGNSA. The ends were cut back, 8 bases at V and 8 bases at J, with 15 bases in the middle. The CDR3 DNA reads as TGTGCCAGCGGAATTACAGCTCGGGAAAAACTGTTTTTT. Translated, it gives CASGITAREKLFF.

The V gene is TRBV5-6, the J gene TRBJ1-1, with 7 bases fitting TRBD1. Losses at the gene ends were 0 bases for V and 3 bases for J; bases not matched to a gene: 8. This CDR3 has 16 amino acids. CDR1 SGHDT and CDR2 YYEEEE come from the germline V gene. Written as DNA, the CDR3 is TGTGCCAGCAGCTTGGTACAGGGGCCCCGATACACTGAAGCTTTCTTT. It translates to CASSLVQGPRYTEAFF.

J is TRBJ1-4 and V is TRBV18; D not resolved. From germline, CDR1 is KGHSH and CDR2 LQKENI. This CDR3 is built from 15 residues. Trimming took off 0 bases at V and 5 bases at J, with 10 bases between the two ends. The CDR3 region has the DNA TGTGCCAGCTCACCACCGGGGTTGGGGAATGAAAAACTGTTTTTT. It yields the protein CASSPPGLGNEKLFF.